The 22 T cell receptor beta chains given below trace back to one sample, sequenced in a study of control samples from healthy donors and cancer patients. Produced via immunoSEQ multiplex PCR; TCRdb's table is partial and in-frame only. The profile shows about 270,000 clones, around 79% of them singletons. Sequencing was performed on PBMCs. These receptor sequences come from a woman aged 60 to 75 with lung cancer.

The chain carries TRBV12-3 or TRBV12-4 and TRBJ1-5, with no clear D. This CDR3 contains 13 residues. V lost 3 bases to trimming and J lost 5 bases, with 8 bases between them. Here the CDR3 DNA reads TGTGCCAGCAGTTTCGACGGTGATCAGCCCCAGCATTTT. Translated: CASSFDGDQPQHF.

The chain carries TRBV9 and TRBJ2-7; D is possibly TRBD2 (7 bases). Trimming removed 0 bases at V and 5 bases at J, with 15 bases between. CDR3 length: 15 residues. From germline, CDR1 is SGDLS and CDR2 YYNGEE. The CDR3: CASSVEGGAWNEQYF. The DNA of the CDR3 is TGTGCCAGCAGCGTAGAGGGGGGGGCCTGGAACGAGCAGTACTTC.

V usage is TRBV5-1 and J usage is TRBJ1-6; no reliable D call. Trimming cost V 0 bases and J 8 bases, with 12 bases left between them. The CDR3 runs 15 residues. Germline-derived CDR1 and CDR2 are SGHRS and YFSETQ. The CDR3 nucleotides are TGCGCCAGCAGCTTGGGACGAGCCCGGGATTCACCCCTCCACTTT. Its translation is CASSLGRARDSPLHF.

The chain carries TRBV7-3 and TRBJ1-1; D is perhaps TRBD1 (6 bases). The CDR3 loop spans 13 amino acids. Germline CDR1 is SGHTA and CDR2 is FQGTGA. Trimming pared 4 bases from V and 5 bases from J, leaving 11 bases between. The CDR3 sequence: CASSSYRDTEAFF. The CDR3 bases are TGTGCCAGCAGCTCTTACAGGGATACTGAAGCTTTCTTT. Using reference TRBV7-3 and TRBJ1-1 for the parts outside the CDR3, the full variable domain is GAGVSQTPSNKVTEKGKYVELRCDPISGHTALYWYRQSLGQGPEFLIYFQGTGAADDSGLPNDRFFAVRPEGSVSTLKIQRTERGDSAVYLCASSSYRDTEAFFGQGTRLTVV.

The chain links TRBV7-3 to TRBJ1-6, with D possibly matching TRBD1 (6 bases). From germline, CDR1 is SGHTA and CDR2 FQGTGA. This CDR3 is 14 amino acids long. The V gene lost 2 bases and the J gene lost 8 bases, with 10 bases spanning the gap. CDR3 in DNA: TGTGCCAGCAGCTTACAGGGGTGGGATTCACCCCTCCACTTT. It specifies CASSLQGWDSPLHF.

This clone has more than one count but fewer than ten. V is TRBV28 and J is TRBJ1-2; perhaps TRBD1 as D (5 bases). V lost 5 bases and J 4 bases, leaving 11 bases between the germline ends. This CDR3 has 13 amino acids. Germline V gene sequence: CDR1 MDHEN, CDR2 SYDVKM. The CDR3: CASSTGFGYGYTF. The DNA for the CDR3 is TGTGCCAGCAGTACAGGCTTCGGCTATGGCTACACCTTC.

This chain uses TRBV5-4 with TRBJ1-1; D perhaps matches TRBD1 (5 bases). CDR3 length: 14 amino acids. From germline, CDR1 is SGHNT and CDR2 YYREEE (reference sequence). V lost 4 bases and J lost 1, with 11 bases in between. This CDR3 is CASSQVTGNTEAFF. The CDR3 region has the DNA TGTGCCAGCAGCCAGGTTACAGGGAACACTGAAGCTTTCTTT.

The V gene is TRBV9, the J gene TRBJ1-2, with D perhaps matching TRBD1 (5 bases). Germline V gene sequence: CDR1 SGDLS, CDR2 YYNGEE. The CDR3 contains 13 residues. Deletions cut 6 bases from V and 2 bases from J, with 11 bases between. The CDR3 reads CASTVGPNYGYTF. CDR3 nucleotide sequence: TGTGCCAGCACGGTGGGGCCCAACTATGGCTACACCTTC.

This rearrangement joins TRBV2 to TRBJ2-7; weak D call: TRBD1 (6 bases). V was trimmed by 6 bases and J by 6 bases, leaving 21 bases between them. CDR3 length: 15 amino acids. Germline V gene data show CDR1 as SNHLY and CDR2 as FYNNEI. CDR3 sequence (DNA): TGTGCCAGCAGGGACCGCAGGGGCATCGCCTCCGAGCAGTACTTC. Translating gives CASRDRRGIASEQYF. The complete variable domain, with remaining parts taken from reference TRBV2 and TRBJ2-7, reads EPEVTQTPSHQVTQMGQEVILRCVPISNHLYFYWYRQILGQKVEFLVSFYNNEISEKSEIFDDQFSVERPDGSNFTLKIRSTKLEDSAMYFCASRDRRGIASEQYFGPGTRLTVT.

The genes are TRBV6-5 and TRBJ1-5; a possible D gene is TRBD1 (5 bases). CDR1 and CDR2 (germline): MNHEY, SVGAGI. The CDR3 sequence is 14 residues long. V was trimmed by 0 bases and J by 6 bases, leaving 9 bases between them. This chain's CDR3 is CASSYSGQGQPQHF. The CDR3 nucleotides are TGTGCCAGCAGTTACTCGGGCCAGGGTCAGCCCCAGCATTTT.

V is TRBV5-1 and J is TRBJ2-3; D gene unclear. CDR1 and CDR2 from the germline V gene are SGHRS and YFSETQ. The CDR3 runs to 15 residues. The ends were cut back, 1 base at V and 0 bases at J, with 9 bases in the middle. The CDR3 reads CASSLSGFSTDTQYF. CDR3 in DNA: TGCGCCAGCAGCTTGTCAGGTTTTAGCACAGATACGCAGTATTTT.

The chain employs TRBV28 and TRBJ2-1; D ambiguous. V dropped 7 bases and J dropped 8 bases, with 12 bases sitting between them. The CDR3 is 12 residues long. Germline loops: CDR1 MDHEN, CDR2 SYDVKM. In nucleotides, the CDR3 is TGTGCCAGCACCTCAGGTAGATATGAGCAGTTCTTC. Translated: CASTSGRYEQFF.

The rearrangement uses TRBV29-1 and TRBJ1-1, with 7 bases fitting TRBD1. Germline-derived CDR1 and CDR2 are SQVTM and ANQGSEA. Trimming removed 6 bases from V and 6 bases from J; junction bases left unmatched: 7. This CDR3 spans 12 amino acids. In DNA, the CDR3 is TGCAGCGTGCAGGGGGACCGGCCTGAAGCTTTCTTT. Protein: CSVQGDRPEAFF.

The rearrangement uses TRBV19 and TRBJ1-1; D gene unclear. Germline CDR1 is LNHDA and CDR2 is SQIVND (reference sequence). The CDR3 contains 13 residues. Deletions cut 1 base from V and 3 bases from J, with 6 bases between. Written as DNA, the CDR3 is TGTGCCAGTAGTATAGTGGAGGACACTGAAGCTTTCTTT. Protein: CASSIVEDTEAFF.

A word on this clone: Germline and junction disagree at one end, which may indicate a read error. The chain combines TRBV7-3 with TRBJ2-1; 8 bases match TRBD2. Germline CDR1 SGHTA, CDR2 FQGTGA. CDR3 length: 15 residues. CDR3 loop: CASSLTSGSHNEQFF. For the CDR3, the DNA is TGTGCCAGCAGCCTAACTAGCGGATCGCACAATGAGCAGTTCTTC. The whole variable domain, remainder taken from reference TRBV7-3 and TRBJ2-1, is GAGVSQTPSNKVTEKGKYVELRCDPISGHTALYWYRQSLGQGPEFLIYFQGTGAADDSGLPNDRFFAVRPEGSVSTLKIQRTERGDSAVYLCASSLTSGSHNEQFFGPGTRLTVL.

The chain is built from TRBV28 and TRBJ2-7; no clear D gene. This CDR3 has 12 residues. V was pared by 2 bases and J by 4 bases, with 6 bases between. Germline V gene sequence: CDR1 MDHEN, CDR2 SYDVKM. CDR3 nucleotides: TGTGCCAGCAGTTTAGGAATATACGAGCAGTACTTC. It is translated as CASSLGIYEQYF.

The chain has TRBV5-1 and TRBJ1-5; tentatively, D is TRBD1 (6 bases). The V end lost 0 bases, the J end lost 7 bases, and 17 bases lay between the germline ends. The CDR3 consists of 16 residues. Germline lookup yields CDR1 SGHRS and CDR2 YFSETQ. CDR3: CASSLEPTGMGQPQHF. In nucleotides, the CDR3 is TGCGCCAGCAGCTTGGAACCAACAGGGATGGGCCAGCCCCAGCATTTT.

This rearrangement joins TRBV6-5 to TRBJ2-7, with D perhaps TRBD1 (6 bases). Looked up from germline, CDR1 is MNHEY and CDR2 is SVGAGI. The CDR3 runs to 13 residues. V lost 2 bases and J 4 bases, leaving 9 bases between the germline ends. CDR3 in amino acids: CASSYPGQYEQYF. The CDR3 DNA sequence: TGTGCCAGCAGTTACCCCGGACAGTACGAGCAGTACTTC.

This chain joins TRBV7-2 and TRBJ1-2; the match to TRBD1 covers 8 bases. V gave up 4 bases and J gave up 4 bases; unmatched junction bases: 5. The CDR3 is made up of 14 amino acids. Per the germline V gene, CDR1 is SGHTA and CDR2 is FQGNSA. The CDR3 nucleotides read TGTGCCAGCAGCTCCAGGACAGGGAGCTATGGCTACACCTTC. Protein product: CASSSRTGSYGYTF.

The gene calls are TRBV7-9 and TRBJ2-2; 7 nucleotides line up with TRBD2. Germline loops: CDR1 SEHNR, CDR2 FQNEAQ (reference sequence). Losses at the gene ends were 1 base for V and 2 bases for J; bases not matched to a gene: 4. CDR3 length: 16 residues. In nucleotides, the CDR3 is TGTGCCAGCAGCTTAGGGGCTAGCGGCAACACCGGGGAGCTGTTTTTT. Translating it yields CASSLGASGNTGELFF.

This clone was picked up a small number of times. The chain is built from TRBV13 and TRBJ2-5; 9 bases line up with TRBD2. Losses at the gene ends were 2 bases for V and 5 bases for J; bases not matched to a gene: 6. Germline V gene lookup returns CDR1 PRHDT and CDR2 FYEKMQ (reference sequence). The CDR3 length is 15 residues. The DNA of the CDR3 is TGTGCCAGCAGCTTATTTAGCGGGGGTACGGAGACCCAGTACTTC. It translates to CASSLFSGGTETQYF.

This chain joins TRBV5-5 and TRBJ1-4; TRBD1 matches 9 bases. Germline V gene lookup returns CDR1 SGHKS and CDR2 YYEKEE (reference sequence). The CDR3 is 19 amino acids. The junction had 17 bases not matched to a gene; V was cut back by 2 bases and J by 6 bases. This CDR3 reads CASSFTIKPGQGRYEKLFF. As DNA, the CDR3 is TGTGCCAGCAGCTTCACAATTAAACCAGGACAGGGGAGATATGAAAAACTGTTTTTT.